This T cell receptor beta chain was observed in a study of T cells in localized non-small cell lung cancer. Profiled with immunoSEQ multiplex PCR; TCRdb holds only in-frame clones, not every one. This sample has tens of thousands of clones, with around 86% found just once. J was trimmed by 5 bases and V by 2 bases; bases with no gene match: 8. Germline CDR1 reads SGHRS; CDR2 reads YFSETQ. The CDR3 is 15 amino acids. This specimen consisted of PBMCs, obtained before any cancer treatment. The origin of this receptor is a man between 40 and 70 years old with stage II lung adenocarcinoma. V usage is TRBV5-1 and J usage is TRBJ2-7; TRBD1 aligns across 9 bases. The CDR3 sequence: CASSFPNRGLDEQYV. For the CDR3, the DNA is TGCGCCAGCAGCTTCCCCAACAGGGGGCTAGACGAGCAGTACGTC.